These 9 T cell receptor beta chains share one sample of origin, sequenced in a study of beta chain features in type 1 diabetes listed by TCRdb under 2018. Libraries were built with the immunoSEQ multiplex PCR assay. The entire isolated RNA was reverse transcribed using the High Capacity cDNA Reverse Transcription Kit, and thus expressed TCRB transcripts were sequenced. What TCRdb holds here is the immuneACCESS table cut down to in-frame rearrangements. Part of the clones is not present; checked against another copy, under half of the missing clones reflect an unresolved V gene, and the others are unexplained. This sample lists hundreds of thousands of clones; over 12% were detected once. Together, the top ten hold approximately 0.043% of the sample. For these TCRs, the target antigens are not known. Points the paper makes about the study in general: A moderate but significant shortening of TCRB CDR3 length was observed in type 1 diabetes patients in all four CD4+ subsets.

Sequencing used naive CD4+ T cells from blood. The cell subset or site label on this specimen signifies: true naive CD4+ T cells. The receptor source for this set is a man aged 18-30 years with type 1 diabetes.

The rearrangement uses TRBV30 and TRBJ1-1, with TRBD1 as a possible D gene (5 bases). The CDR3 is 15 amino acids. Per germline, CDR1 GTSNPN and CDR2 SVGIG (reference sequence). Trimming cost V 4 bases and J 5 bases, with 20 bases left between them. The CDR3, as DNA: TGTGCCTGGAATGGCCGGCGTCAGGGCGAAACTGAAGCTTTCTTT. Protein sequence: CAWNGRRQGETEAFF.

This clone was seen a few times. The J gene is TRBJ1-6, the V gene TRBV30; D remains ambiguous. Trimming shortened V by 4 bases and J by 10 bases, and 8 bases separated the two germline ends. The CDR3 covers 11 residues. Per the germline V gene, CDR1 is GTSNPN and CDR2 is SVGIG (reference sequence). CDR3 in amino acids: CAWNAGSPLHF. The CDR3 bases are TGTGCCTGGAATGCGGGCTCACCCCTCCACTTT. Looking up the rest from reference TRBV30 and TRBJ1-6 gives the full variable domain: SQTIHQWPATLVQPVGSPLSLECTVEGTSNPNLYWYRQAAGRGLQLLFYSVGIGQISSEVPQNLSASRPQDRQFILSSKKLLLSDSGFYLCAWNAGSPLHFGNGTRLTVT.

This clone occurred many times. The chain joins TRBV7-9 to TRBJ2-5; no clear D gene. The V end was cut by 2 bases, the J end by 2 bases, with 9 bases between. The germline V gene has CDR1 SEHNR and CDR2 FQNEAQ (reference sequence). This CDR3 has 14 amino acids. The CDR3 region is CASSLNLAQETQYF. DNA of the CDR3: TGTGCCAGCAGCTTAAATTTGGCACAAGAGACCCAGTACTTC.

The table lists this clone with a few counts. CDR3 coding DNA: TGTGCCCCCATAAGACCCGACAGTCCGATGAGCAATCAGCCCCAGCATTTT. Translating it yields CAPIRPDSPMSNQPQHF. The chain employs TRBV2 and TRBJ1-5; a weak D match, TRBD1 (5 bases). The germline V gene has CDR1 SNHLY and CDR2 FYNNEI. Trimming cost V 11 bases and J 1 base, with 24 bases left between them. The CDR3 is 17 residues long.

The DNA of the CDR3 is TGCAGCGTTCTGGGCAGGGAACACGAGCAGTACTTC. It specifies CSVLGREHEQYF. The chain has TRBV29-1 and TRBJ2-7, with D possibly being TRBD1 (5 bases). CDR1 is SQVTM, CDR2 ANQGSEA, per germline. This CDR3 contains 12 residues. V shed 5 bases and J shed 5 bases, with 13 bases lying between them.

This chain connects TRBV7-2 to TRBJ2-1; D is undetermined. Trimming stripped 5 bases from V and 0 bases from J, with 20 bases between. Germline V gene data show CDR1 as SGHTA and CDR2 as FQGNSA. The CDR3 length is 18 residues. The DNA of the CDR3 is TGTGCCAGCAGCCGCCCTCCTAGGTTCGTCAGCTCCTACAATGAGCAGTTCTTC. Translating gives CASSRPPRFVSSYNEQFF.

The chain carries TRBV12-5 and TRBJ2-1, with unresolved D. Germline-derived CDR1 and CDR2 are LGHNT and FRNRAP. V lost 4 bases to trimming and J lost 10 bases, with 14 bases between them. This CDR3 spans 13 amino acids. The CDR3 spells CASGSSLGGEQFF. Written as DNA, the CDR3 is TGTGCTAGTGGTTCCAGTCTGGGCGGAGAGCAGTTCTTC.

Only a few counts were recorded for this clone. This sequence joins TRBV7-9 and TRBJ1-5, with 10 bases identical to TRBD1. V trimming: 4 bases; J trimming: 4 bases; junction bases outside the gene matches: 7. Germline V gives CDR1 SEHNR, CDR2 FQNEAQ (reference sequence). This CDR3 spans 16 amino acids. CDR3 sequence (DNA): TGTGCCAGCAGCTCGCTCGGGACAGGGGTTAATCAGCCCCAGCATTTT. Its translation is CASSSLGTGVNQPQHF.

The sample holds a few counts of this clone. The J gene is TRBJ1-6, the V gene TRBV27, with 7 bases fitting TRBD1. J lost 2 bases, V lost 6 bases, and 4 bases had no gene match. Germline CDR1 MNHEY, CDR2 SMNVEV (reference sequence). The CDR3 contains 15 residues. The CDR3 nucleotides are TGTGCCAGCAGCGGACAGGCGGCCTATAATTCACCCCTCCACTTT. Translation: CASSGQAAYNSPLHF.